What follows is one T cell receptor beta chain and its context. Antigen: not known. TCRdb reanalysed the reads using MiXCR and keeps one entry per CDR3 protein. In the table there are approximately 500,000 distinct CDR3 sequences, 15% to 20% of which are singletons. This entry comes from a study of T cell repertoires in cytomegalovirus infection. Study-wide background: CMV infection together with matching HLA type was indicated by public TCR beta signatures.

Germline CDR1 and CDR2: SGHNT and YYREEE (reference sequence). This CDR3 contains 15 residues. Trimming took 4 bases from V and 4 from J, leaving 14 bases between them. Broader study findings: Carriers of CMV and the relevant HLA type were discriminated by public TCR beta frequency.

The TCR sequence derives from a human donor in good health (CMV status not recorded). Some clones in this sample may be carry-over from other donors' samples. This chain links TRBV5-4 with TRBJ2-2; a weak D match, TRBD1 (6 bases). Material for sequencing was CD8+ T cells from PBMCs. The CDR3 sequence is CASSIRTAGTGELFF. CDR3 DNA: TGTGCCAGCAGCATTCGGACAGCTGGCACCGGGGAGCTGTTTTTT.